The subject of this entry is one TCR beta chain. No antigen is known for it. Germline assignment: CDR1 MNHEY and CDR2 SVGAGI. The CDR3 spans 12 residues. V lost 6 bases to trimming and J lost 5 bases, with 11 bases between them. Sequenced by immunoSEQ multiplex PCR; TCRdb stores in-frame clones only, minus some. This repertoire shows 300,000 to 450,000 clones, roughly 81% found once; its top ten account for about 3.3%. Treatment denoted: roughly 19 received Ad26.COV2.S at low or high dose, single or two shots; about 5 received placebo; per-sample allocation not given. Sampling was performed 63 days after the first vaccine or placebo injection. A Boston donor was an adult aged 18-55 years. An Ad26 vector expressing Wuhan-strain SARS-CoV-2 spike constituted the vaccine. This entry belongs to a study of Ad26.COV2.S vaccination and SARS-CoV-2 variants. Study-level background: The vaccine Ad26.COV2.S was put into the muscle once, or twice with 56 days between. Findings and limits, study-wide: Comparable non-spike TCR breadth was observed in vaccine and placebo recipients.

The input for sequencing was peripheral blood, taken in a trial of Ad26.COV2.S vaccine versus placebo. The origin of this receptor is a person between 18 and 60 years old who received the Ad26.COV2.S COVID-19 vaccine or a placebo. The chain combines TRBV6-5 with TRBJ2-7; D is unresolved. CDR3 in amino acids: CASSTSLDEQYF. The CDR3 bases are TGTGCCAGCAGCACCTCACTGGACGAGCAGTACTTC.